These T cell receptor beta chains were read from a single sample in a study of blood T cell repertoires in COVID-19. Method: immunoSEQ multiplex PCR; TCRdb's copy keeps in-frame clones and lacks some. The data contain about 52,000 clones, approximately 85% of them singletons. Sequencing used peripheral blood. The receptors shown here come from a woman older than 75 with COVID-19, enrolled during active disease. Both conserved end residues are part of each CDR3. D genes are given only for firm matches. Clone sizes are given selectively: once, few, many, or a class where the clone is expanded.

TGCGCCAGCAGCTTTAAGCCCAATGAGCAGTTCTTC	CASSFKPNEQFF	-	-	TRBV5-1	TRBJ2-1
TGCAGTGCTAGTGTCAGGGGGCAAGGCGGGGAGCTGTTTTTT	CSASVRGQGGELFF	-	TRBD1	TRBV20-1	TRBJ2-2
TGTGCCAGCAGCTTGGGTCCCTCTGGCACAGATACGCAGTATTTT	CASSLGPSGTDTQYF	-	-	TRBV5-4	TRBJ2-3
TGTGCCAGCAGACCCCCGGGACAGGCTAACTATGGCTACACCTTC	CASRPPGQANYGYTF	-	TRBD1	TRBV2	TRBJ1-2
TGTGCTAGTGGTAAACAGGGCGGCGGGGAGCTGTTTTTT	CASGKQGGGELFF	once	-	TRBV12-5	TRBJ2-2
TGTGCCAGCAGCAGGGACAGTAACTATGGCTACACCTTC	CASSRDSNYGYTF	-	TRBD1	TRBV28	TRBJ1-2
TGTGCCAGCAGCAGGGTAATGAACACTGAAGCTTTCTTT	CASSRVMNTEAFF	-	-	TRBV2	TRBJ1-1
TGTGCCAGCAGTTATAGGACAGGGGGCGGGAACACTGAAGCTTTCTTT	CASSYRTGGGNTEAFF	few	TRBD1	TRBV6-5	TRBJ1-1
TGCGCCAGCAGCCAAGATCAGGGGCAGGCAATGGGAGCCAAAAACATTCAGTACTTC	CASSQDQGQAMGAKNIQYF	few	-	TRBV4-1	TRBJ2-4
TGCAGCGTTGAAATCCGCCCCCAGGGGTACACTGAAGCTTTCTTT	CSVEIRPQGYTEAFF	-	-	TRBV29-1	TRBJ1-1
TGTGCCAGCAGCCAAGAGGTGACAGAAAGAGAAAAACTGTTTTTT	CASSQEVTEREKLFF	-	-	TRBV4-2	TRBJ1-4
TGTGCCAGCAGCTTAGGGCAGGGGATTGAAAAACTGTTTTTT	CASSLGQGIEKLFF	-	-	TRBV11-2	TRBJ1-4
TGTGCCAGCAGCTTGGCGGCTAGCGGGAGCTACGAGCAGTACTTC	CASSLAASGSYEQYF	-	TRBD2	TRBV5-5	TRBJ2-7
TGTGCCAGCAGTTTCATTCAGGATCAGCCCCAGCATTTT	CASSFIQDQPQHF	-	-	TRBV27	TRBJ1-5
TGTGCCAGTAGTACGACAGGGCGTACTGAAGCTTTCTTT	CASSTTGRTEAFF	-	TRBD1	TRBV19	TRBJ1-1
TGTGCCAGCACCCTCACGTGGGGGGGGAATGAGCAGTTCTTC	CASTLTWGGNEQFF	-	TRBD2	TRBV28	TRBJ2-1
TGTGCCAGCAGCTCCAGAGGACAGACAGATACGCAGTATTTT	CASSSRGQTDTQYF	many	-	TRBV7-9	TRBJ2-3
TGTGCCAGTAGTGTCTCGGGACAGTACTACGAGCAGTACTTC	CASSVSGQYYEQYF	-	TRBD1	TRBV19	TRBJ2-7
TGCAGCGTTAGGCTAGCGGGAGGCCACAGGGGGGATGAGCAGTTCTTC	CSVRLAGGHRGDEQFF	-	TRBD2	TRBV29-1	TRBJ2-1
TGCAGGGCAGGGGGCTACACCTTC	CRAGGYTF	-	-	TRBV20-1	TRBJ1-2
TGCGCCAGCAGCTTGGATGGGGGCCCCAATGAGCAGTTCTTC	CASSLDGGPNEQFF	-	-	TRBV5-1	TRBJ2-1
TGTGCCAGCAGTTCTCGGGACATAGCTAACTATGGCTACACCTTC	CASSSRDIANYGYTF	-	-	TRBV27	TRBJ1-2
TGTGCCACCAGCAGAGGGGCCAAAAATGAGCAGTTCTTC	CATSRGAKNEQFF	-	-	TRBV15	TRBJ2-1
TGCGCCAGCAGCCCCCAATCGGAGAGCAATCAGCCCCAGCATTTT	CASSPQSESNQPQHF	-	-	TRBV4-1	TRBJ1-5